The 29 T cell receptor beta chains presented below share a single source sample, sequenced in a study of spatial heterogeneity in lung cancer (dated 2019 in TCRdb). Per the publication, the time point label means: blood at routine non-recurrence follow-up after resection. Whole RNA extracted from tumor and nontumor lung tissue, or from cryopreserved PBMC samples, was used for TCR sequencing without cell sorting. Libraries were built with 5' RACE. Sequenced using a NextSeq 500. TCRdb handled the public reads itself, with Q25 trimming in fastp and clone calling in MiXCR, and kept productive beta chains. Each entry is one CDR3 protein sequence, shown with its most common DNA and genes. Here the sample has about 120,000 distinct CDR3 sequences; more than 10% occur a single time. The ten top clones hold roughly 17% of the sample. The sequencing here drew on PBMCs, taken at follow-up. The origin of the receptors is a male donor with early-stage non-small cell lung cancer.

This clonotype was seen a handful of times. The rearrangement uses TRBV4-1 and TRBJ1-5, with TRBD1 matching 7 bases. CDR1 MGHRA and CDR2 YSYEKL come from the germline V gene. V lost 2 bases to trimming and J lost 3 bases; unmatched junction nucleotides: 7. The CDR3 is made up of 16 amino acids. The CDR3 DNA is TGCGCCAGCAGCCAAATCGGGACAGCCAACAATCAGCCCCAGCATTTT. It is translated as CASSQIGTANNQPQHF.

This clonotype was recorded at least ten times. The chain joins TRBV28 to TRBJ2-7; D might be TRBD2 (6 bases). V lost 9 bases to trimming and J lost 5 bases, with 14 bases between them. The CDR3 extends over 12 amino acids. Germline lookup yields CDR1 MDHEN and CDR2 SYDVKM. The CDR3 DNA reads TGTGCCAGTTTAGGCGGGGCTAACGAGCAGTACTTC. It specifies CASLGGANEQYF.

This sequence joins TRBV27 and TRBJ2-7; D is perhaps TRBD1 (5 bases). V was shortened by 4 bases and J by 5 bases, with 12 bases between the two germline ends. There are 13 residues in the CDR3. Germline CDR1 and CDR2: MNHEY and SMNVEV (reference sequence). The CDR3 DNA reads TGTGCCAGCAGTTGGAGCCGGACAAACGAGCAGTACTTC. Protein product: CASSWSRTNEQYF.

This clonotype was counted many times. This sequence joins TRBV5-1 and TRBJ1-2; perhaps TRBD1 as D (5 bases). The germline V gene has CDR1 SGHRS and CDR2 YFSETQ. V was shortened by 4 bases and J by 6 bases, with 16 bases between the two germline ends. The CDR3 sequence is 14 residues long. This chain's CDR3 is CASSADKPMNGYTF. The DNA for the CDR3 is TGCGCCAGCAGCGCGGACAAGCCCATGAATGGCTACACCTTC. The whole variable domain, filled in from reference TRBV5-1 and TRBJ1-2, reads KAGVTQTPRYLIKTRGQQVTLSCSPISGHRSVSWYQQTPGQGLQFLFEYFSETQRNKGNFPGRFSGRQFSNSRSEMNVSTLELGDSALYLCASSADKPMNGYTFGSGTRLTVV.

The CDR3 DNA follows: TGCGCCAGCAGCCAAGTTGTTCCGGGGGGGCACTACAATGAGCAGTTCTTC. This encodes CASSQVVPGGHYNEQFF. The rearrangement joins TRBV4-3 to TRBJ2-1, with 8 bases that match TRBD2. Per germline, CDR1 LGHNA and CDR2 YSLEER. The CDR3 consists of 17 residues. The junction had 8 bases not matched to a gene; V was cut back by 1 base and J by 3 bases.

The chain couples TRBV5-1 to TRBJ2-5; D is possibly TRBD2 (5 bases). CDR1 is SGHRS, CDR2 YFSETQ, per germline. This CDR3 region has 14 residues. V shed 0 bases and J shed 1 base, with 7 bases lying between them. CDR3 region: CASSLGGPQETQYF. The CDR3 DNA follows: TGCGCCAGCAGCTTGGGCGGGCCCCAAGAGACCCAGTACTTC.

The chain employs TRBV5-1 and TRBJ1-3; 8 positions agree with TRBD1. Germline values: CDR1 SGHRS, CDR2 YFSETQ. Germline trimming cut 2 bases from V and 9 bases from J; bases unmatched to any gene: 4. This CDR3 comprises 13 residues. The CDR3 DNA is TGCGCCAGCAGCTTCGGACAGGGTGCCACCATATATTTT. This translates into CASSFGQGATIYF.

This clonotype was seen repeatedly, ten times or more. The chain uses TRBV4-1 and TRBJ2-1, with 11 bases matching TRBD2. The V gene end was trimmed by 1 base and the J gene end by 4 bases; junction bases not matched to a gene: 0. CDR3 length: 15 residues. Per germline, CDR1 MGHRA and CDR2 YSYEKL. The CDR3 DNA reads as TGCGCCAGCAGCCAAGCTAGCGGGGGGTACAATGAGCAGTTCTTC. Amino acids: CASSQASGGYNEQFF.

The CDR3 sequence: CASSPPGEAFF. CDR3 DNA sequence: TGTGCCAGCAGTCCCCCGGGAGAAGCTTTCTTT. The rearrangement joins TRBV7-9 to TRBJ1-1, with D uncertain. V gave up 6 bases and J gave up 8 bases, with 10 bases separating them. The CDR3 consists of 11 residues. The germline V gene has CDR1 SEHNR and CDR2 FQNEAQ (reference sequence).

This clonotype was counted a few times. The chain joins TRBV7-9 to TRBJ2-5; either TRBD1 or TRBD2 may supply D (5 bases each). The germline V gene has CDR1 SEHNR and CDR2 FQNEAQ (reference sequence). V dropped 3 bases and J dropped 0 bases, with 8 bases sitting between them. There are 14 residues in the CDR3. DNA for the CDR3: TGTGCCAGCAGCTTGGGACGGTACCAAGAGACCCAGTACTTC. The encoded protein is CASSLGRYQETQYF.

The sample holds many counts of this clonotype. The V call is TRBV7-2, the J call TRBJ1-1; a weak D match, TRBD1 (5 bases). This CDR3 has 14 residues. Germline CDR1 reads SGHTA; CDR2 reads FQGNSA. V was clipped by 2 bases and J by 1 base, with 8 bases between them. CDR3 residues: CASSLIDRNTEAFF. CDR3 DNA sequence: TGTGCCAGCAGCTTAATAGACAGGAACACTGAAGCTTTCTTT.

This clonotype was found a few times. V and J are TRBV6-5 and TRBJ2-5; 8 bases map to TRBD1. The CDR3 is 15 amino acids. CDR1 is MNHEY and CDR2 is SVGAGI in the germline V gene. V trimming: 0 bases; J trimming: 2 bases; junction bases outside the gene matches: 2. The CDR3 coding sequence is TGTGCCAGCAGTTACTCAGGGACAGGTCAAGAGACCCAGTACTTC. Its protein product is CASSYSGTGQETQYF.

This clonotype was seen a few times. The chain joins TRBV5-1 to TRBJ2-1, with D tentatively TRBD1 (6 bases). The length of the CDR3 is 14 residues. Germline CDR1 is SGHRS and CDR2 is YFSETQ. V shed 7 bases and J shed 0 bases, with 11 bases lying between them. The CDR3: CASFKGDSYNEQFF. Written as DNA, the CDR3 is TGCGCCAGCTTCAAGGGGGACTCCTACAATGAGCAGTTCTTC.

CDR3 amino acids: CASIGQGGTEAFF. CDR3 nucleotides: TGTGCCAGCATTGGACAGGGCGGCACTGAAGCTTTCTTT. This chain connects TRBV6-4 to TRBJ1-1, with 8 bases matching TRBD1. The CDR3 is 13 residues long. Germline values: CDR1 MRHNA, CDR2 SNTAGT. After removal of 7 bases from V and 4 bases from J, the junction contained 5 bases not matched to a gene.

The rearrangement uses TRBV9 and TRBJ2-5; D uncertain. CDR1 SGDLS and CDR2 YYNGEE come from the germline V gene. V shed 5 bases and J shed 5 bases, with 10 bases lying between them. The length of the CDR3 is 12 residues. In nucleotides, the CDR3 is TGTGCCAGCAGTCAGGATTGGGAGACCCAGTACTTC. It encodes CASSQDWETQYF.

The J gene is TRBJ2-7, the V gene TRBV28; D is unresolved. There are 16 residues in the CDR3. Germline-derived CDR1 and CDR2 are MDHEN and SYDVKM. V was cut by 4 bases and J by 0 bases, with 16 bases left in between. The CDR3 sequence is CASSSVDPLTSYEQYF. In DNA, the CDR3 is TGTGCCAGCAGTTCGGTGGACCCTCTAACCTCCTACGAGCAGTACTTC.

The table lists this clonotype with many counts. The rearrangement joins TRBV5-1 to TRBJ1-2, with D possibly matching TRBD1 (5 bases). Between the trimmed V and J ends, which lost 4 bases and 1 base, there was a span of 8 bases. This CDR3 is built from 13 residues. Germline V gene data show CDR1 as SGHRS and CDR2 as YFSETQ. CDR3 sequence: CASSRDGNYGYTF. For the CDR3, the DNA is TGCGCCAGCAGCAGGGACGGTAACTATGGCTACACCTTC.

V and J are TRBV2 and TRBJ1-6, with TRBD1 matching over 8 bases. V dropped 6 bases and J dropped 10; count of bases not matched to a gene: 8. CDR1 and CDR2 (germline): SNHLY, FYNNEI. There are 14 residues in the CDR3. The CDR3, as DNA: TGTGCCAGCAGAAATCAGGGGGCTGGATCACCCCTCCACTTT. Translated: CASRNQGAGSPLHF.

This clonotype appeared many times. Here the CDR3 DNA reads TGTGCCTGGAGAAGACAGGAACTGAACACTGAAGCTTTCTTT. This encodes CAWRRQELNTEAFF. The V call is TRBV30, the J call TRBJ1-1; D perhaps matches TRBD1 (6 bases). The V end lost 3 bases, the J end lost 0 bases, and 11 bases lay between the germline ends. The CDR3 loop spans 14 amino acids. Looked up from germline, CDR1 is GTSNPN and CDR2 is SVGIG (reference sequence).

This clonotype was counted at least ten times. The chain joins TRBV11-1 to TRBJ2-7; D perhaps matches TRBD2 (6 bases). This CDR3 region has 13 residues. With 6 bases removed from V and 0 bases from J, the gap between germline ends came to 9 bases. CDR1 and CDR2 (germline): SGHAT, FQDESV (reference sequence). CDR3 loop: CASRAGLSYEQYF. DNA of the CDR3: TGTGCCAGCAGGGCGGGACTCTCCTACGAGCAGTACTTC.

This clonotype came up a few times. The V and J genes are TRBV4-2 and TRBJ1-5, with D perhaps TRBD1 (5 bases). This CDR3 spans 14 amino acids. Germline-derived CDR1 and CDR2 are LGHNA and YNFKEQ. Trimming took off 1 base at V and 3 bases at J, with 7 bases between the two ends. CDR3 DNA: TGTGCCAGCAGCCAAGGGACACACAATCAGCCCCAGCATTTT. Its protein product is CASSQGTHNQPQHF.

This clonotype has ten or more counts. The chain is built from TRBV10-3 and TRBJ1-1, with 9 bases identical to TRBD1. The CDR3 is 15 residues long. The germline V gene encodes CDR1 ENHRY and CDR2 SYGVKD. Trimming removed 3 bases from V and 5 bases from J; junction bases left unmatched: 7. The CDR3 coding sequence is TGTGCCATCAGTGACAACAGGGGGCTTCGAACTGAAGCTTTCTTT. Amino acids: CAISDNRGLRTEAFF.

The rearrangement joins TRBV12-3 or TRBV12-4 to TRBJ1-2; D is perhaps TRBD1 (5 bases). This CDR3 is built from 13 residues. Between the trimmed V and J ends, which lost 5 bases and 7 bases, there was a span of 14 bases. In nucleotides, the CDR3 is TGTGCCAGCAGTGGCTACCAGGGACCTGGCTACACCTTC. It specifies CASSGYQGPGYTF.

This clonotype was observed at least ten times. The CDR3 nucleotides are TGTGCCAGCAGCGTAGGGCCTCACAATGAGCAGTTCTTC. Translated, it gives CASSVGPHNEQFF. The J gene is TRBJ2-1, the V gene TRBV9; D is uncertain. The CDR3 runs to 13 residues. V shed 0 bases and J shed 5 bases, with 6 bases lying between them. Germline V gene sequence: CDR1 SGDLS, CDR2 YYNGEE.

This clonotype was detected a few times. The chain carries TRBV20-1 and TRBJ1-6; 9 bases line up with TRBD1. Germline V gene data show CDR1 as DFQATT and CDR2 as SNEGSKA (reference sequence). J was trimmed by 10 bases and V by 3 bases; bases with no gene match: 7. The length of the CDR3 is 14 residues. The CDR3 spells CSARAGTGTSPLHF. The CDR3 bases are TGCAGTGCTAGGGCCGGGACAGGGACCTCACCCCTCCACTTT.

This clonotype was counted between two and nine times. The rearrangement links TRBV5-1 to TRBJ2-7; unclear D gene. Germline values: CDR1 SGHRS, CDR2 YFSETQ. The CDR3 totals 13 residues. V was shortened by 1 base and J by 7 bases, with 12 bases between the two germline ends. The DNA of the CDR3 is TGCGCCAGCAGCTTGATAGGCGGTGGGGAGCAGTACTTC. Translating it yields CASSLIGGGEQYF.

This clonotype showed up many times. The chain recombines TRBV6-1 with TRBJ2-6; no firm D call. V dropped 7 bases and J dropped 1 base, with 8 bases sitting between them. The CDR3 contains 14 residues. Germline CDR1 reads MNHNS; CDR2 reads SASEGT. The CDR3 region has the DNA TGTGCCAGCACCACTCCTTCTGGGGCCAACGTCCTGACTTTC. The encoded protein is CASTTPSGANVLTF.

The CDR3 region has the DNA TGTGCCACCAGCAGAGTAAGAGGAAGCGAGCAGTACTTC. Amino acids: CATSRVRGSEQYF. This chain links TRBV15 with TRBJ2-7, with D uncertain. CDR1 LNHNV and CDR2 YYDKDF come from the germline V gene (reference sequence). The CDR3 spans 13 residues. V lost 1 base to trimming and J lost 6 bases, with 10 bases between them.

The sample holds a few counts of this clonotype. The chain has TRBV24-1 and TRBJ2-5; 7 bases agree with TRBD1. V shed 3 bases, J shed 5 bases, and the junction held 8 bases outside the gene matches. Germline CDR1 and CDR2: KGHDR and SFDVKD. The CDR3 runs 15 residues. CDR3 bases: TGTGCCACCAGTGATCCCGGACAGGAGCGGGAGACCCAGTACTTC. It yields the protein CATSDPGQERETQYF.